Here is one T cell receptor beta chain with its context. The CDR3 extends over 15 amino acids. The germline gives CDR1 MGHDK, CDR2 SYGVNS. V was pared by 4 bases and J by 5 bases, with 7 bases of the junction left unmatched. The entry originates in a study of CD8 T cells in Susac syndrome. RNA was extracted with the RNeasy kit, and a quantity of about 0.45 to 1 ug was reverse transcribed using random hexamers. TCRdb re-derived calls from the immunoSEQ multiplex PCR reads in MiXCR, one entry per CDR3 protein. The top ten hold 0.1% of the sample, which has about 240,000 distinct CDR3 sequences, approximately 95% seen once.

This clonotype originated in a human donor with Susac syndrome. This rearrangement joins TRBV25-1 to TRBJ2-1, with 8 positions matching TRBD2. Source material: CD4+ T cells from PBMCs. The CDR3 here is CASSAGRAYHNEQFF. The CDR3 nucleotides are TGTGCCAGCAGTGCCGGGAGGGCCTATCACAATGAGCAGTTCTTC.